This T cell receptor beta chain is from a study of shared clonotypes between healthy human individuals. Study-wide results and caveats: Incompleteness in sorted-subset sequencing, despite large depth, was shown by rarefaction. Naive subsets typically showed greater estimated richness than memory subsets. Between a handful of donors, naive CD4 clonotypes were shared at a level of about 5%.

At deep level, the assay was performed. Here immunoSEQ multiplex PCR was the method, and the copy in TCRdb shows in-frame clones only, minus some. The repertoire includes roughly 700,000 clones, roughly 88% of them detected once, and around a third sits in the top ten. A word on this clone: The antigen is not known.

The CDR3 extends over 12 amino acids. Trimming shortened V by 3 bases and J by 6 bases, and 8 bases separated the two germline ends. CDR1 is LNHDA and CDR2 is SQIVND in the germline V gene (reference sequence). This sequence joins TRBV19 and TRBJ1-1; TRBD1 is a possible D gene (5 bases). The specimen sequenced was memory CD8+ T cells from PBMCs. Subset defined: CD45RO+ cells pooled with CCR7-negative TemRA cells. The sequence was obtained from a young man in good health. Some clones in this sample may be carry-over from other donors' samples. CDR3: CASSMPGPEAFF. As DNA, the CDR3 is TGTGCCAGTAGTATGCCGGGGCCTGAAGCTTTCTTT.